Below are 16 T cell receptor beta chains sequenced from a single sample in a study of shared clonotypes between healthy human individuals. Using immunoSEQ multiplex PCR, the repertoire was profiled, and TCRdb retains in-frame clones only, with some absent. The sample contains millions of clones, more than 90% of which appear only once. Sequenced material: naive CD4+ T cells sorted from blood. This sample's subset: CD45RA+ positively selected. Source of these receptors: a man younger than 35 in good health.

Notes on this clone: Mismatch with germline at one junction end may stem from a read error. The rearrangement uses TRBV5-4 and TRBJ1-6; D is unclear. Germline-derived CDR1 and CDR2 are SGHNT and YYREEE (reference sequence). The CDR3 covers 14 residues. The CDR3 DNA is TGTGCCAGCAGGTTGGAGGGTTCGAGTTCACCCCTCCACTTT. Protein sequence: CASRLEGSSSPLHF. Full variable domain (remainder filled in from reference TRBV5-4 and TRBJ1-6): ETGVTQSPTHLIKTRGQQVTLRCSSQSGHNTVSWYQQALGQGPQFIFQYYREEENGRGNFPPRFSGLQFPNYSSELNVNALELDDSALYLCASRLEGSSSPLHFGNGTRLTVT.

The V gene is TRBV9, the J gene TRBJ2-3; 8 bases agree with TRBD1. The CDR3 covers 13 residues. Per germline, CDR1 SGDLS and CDR2 YYNGEE. The V gene end was trimmed by 4 bases and the J gene end by 6 bases; junction bases not matched to a gene: 4. The CDR3 sequence: CASSPGGADTQYF. CDR3 DNA: TGTGCCAGCAGCCCAGGGGGCGCGGATACGCAGTATTTT.

The chain uses TRBV6-6 and TRBJ2-1; TRBD1 agrees at 9 bases. Germline V gives CDR1 MNHNY, CDR2 SVGAGI (reference sequence). After removal of 5 bases from V and 3 bases from J, the junction contained 5 bases not matched to a gene. This CDR3 has 15 residues. The CDR3 spells CASSPGTGHYNEQFF. The CDR3 DNA reads as TGTGCCAGCAGTCCCGGGACAGGGCACTACAATGAGCAGTTCTTC.

CDR3 nucleotides: TGTGCCAGCAGCTTAGCGGATGGGGGCGAGCAGTACTTC. It translates to CASSLADGGEQYF. The J gene is TRBJ2-7, the V gene TRBV7-9; D possibly matches TRBD1 or TRBD2 (5 bases each). Germline values: CDR1 SEHNR, CDR2 FQNEAQ (reference sequence). V gave up 0 bases and J gave up 6 bases, with 9 bases separating them. The CDR3 contains 13 residues.

The chain links TRBV6-5 to TRBJ1-1, with D unresolved. V lost 5 bases and J lost 4, with 14 bases in between. The CDR3 has 14 amino acids. Per germline, CDR1 MNHEY and CDR2 SVGAGI. The CDR3 nucleotides are TGTGCCAGCAGTCGGGGAGGGAAGAGCACTGAAGCTTTCTTT. It codes for CASSRGGKSTEAFF.

V gene TRBV19 combines with J gene TRBJ1-2; 7 bases are shared with TRBD1. The V segment lost 1 base and the J segment 4 bases; nucleotides outside the gene matches: 0. Germline values: CDR1 LNHDA, CDR2 SQIVND (reference sequence). The CDR3 sequence is 13 residues long. The CDR3 sequence is CASSIAGGYGYTF. CDR3 coding DNA: TGTGCCAGTAGTATAGCAGGGGGCTATGGCTACACCTTC.

V usage is TRBV4-1 and J usage is TRBJ1-4; D gene ambiguous. The CDR3 totals 16 residues. Germline CDR1 and CDR2: MGHRA and YSYEKL. Trimming shortened V by 4 bases and J by 0 bases, and 12 bases separated the two germline ends. The DNA of the CDR3 is TGCGCCAGCAGCCCCACCTCGACACCAACTAATGAAAAACTGTTTTTT. Translation gives CASSPTSTPTNEKLFF.

The V gene is TRBV28, the J gene TRBJ2-5; D possibly corresponds to TRBD1 (5 bases). This CDR3 spans 13 amino acids. The V gene lost 6 bases and the J gene lost 1 base, with 9 bases spanning the gap. In germline, CDR1 is MDHEN, CDR2 SYDVKM. CDR3 in amino acids: CASSLRAQETQYF. CDR3 bases: TGTGCCAGCAGCCTCAGGGCCCAAGAGACCCAGTACTTC. The whole variable domain, remainder taken from reference TRBV28 and TRBJ2-5, is DVKVTQSSRYLVKRTGEKVFLECVQDMDHENMFWYRQDPGLGLRLIYFSYDVKMKEKGDIPEGYSVSREKKERFSLILESASTNQTSMYLCASSLRAQETQYFGPGTRLLVL.

This clone was detected once. This chain connects TRBV5-1 to TRBJ2-3, with 12 bases matching TRBD1. Germline values: CDR1 SGHRS, CDR2 YFSETQ. Trimming at V came to 0 bases and at J to 2 bases, leaving 4 bases not matched to a gene. The CDR3 spans 17 residues. Here the CDR3 reads CASSLAGTGGDTDTQYF. CDR3 nucleotides: TGCGCCAGCAGCTTGGCTGGGACAGGGGGCGACACAGATACGCAGTATTTT.

The sample holds one count of this clone. This chain uses TRBV4-2 with TRBJ2-3; D may match TRBD1 or TRBD2 (6 bases each). The germline V gene has CDR1 LGHNA and CDR2 YNFKEQ. The CDR3 covers 15 residues. V was pared by 4 bases and J by 3 bases, with 14 bases between. Written as DNA, the CDR3 is TGTGCCAGCAGCCCCCTGGCGGGGACAACAGATACGCAGTATTTT. This translates into CASSPLAGTTDTQYF.

V and J are TRBV4-1 and TRBJ2-7; D not resolved. This CDR3 contains 17 residues. Looked up from germline, CDR1 is MGHRA and CDR2 is YSYEKL. The V end lost 1 base, the J end lost 4 bases, and 20 bases lay between the germline ends. The CDR3 region is CASSQAPAGPRFYEQYF. The CDR3 DNA sequence: TGCGCCAGCAGCCAAGCCCCGGCAGGCCCCCGGTTTTACGAGCAGTACTTC.

This rearrangement joins TRBV7-2 to TRBJ2-7; 7 positions match TRBD2. CDR3 length equals 14 residues. After removal of 4 bases from V and 7 bases from J, the junction contained 10 bases not matched to a gene. Looked up from germline, CDR1 is SGHTA and CDR2 is FQGNSA. CDR3 DNA: TGTGCCAGCAGCTCCGAGTGGGTTAGCGGGGAGCAGTACTTC. Translating it yields CASSSEWVSGEQYF.

This clone has just one count. The genes are TRBV6-5 and TRBJ2-7; TRBD1 matches at 8 bases. V dropped 5 bases and J dropped 4; count of bases not matched to a gene: 4. Germline V gives CDR1 MNHEY, CDR2 SVGAGI. CDR3 length: 13 residues. The CDR3 coding sequence is TGTGCCAGCAGTCCATGGACAGGGTACGAGCAGTACTTC. It is translated as CASSPWTGYEQYF.

This clone was detected once. The gene calls are TRBV5-1 and TRBJ2-1, with 11 bases fitting TRBD1. Germline trimming cut 2 bases from V and 6 bases from J; bases unmatched to any gene: 7. CDR3 length: 16 amino acids. Germline-derived CDR1 and CDR2 are SGHRS and YFSETQ. CDR3 protein: CASSLLGQGGGNEQFF. CDR3 coding DNA: TGCGCCAGCAGCTTACTGGGACAGGGGGGAGGCAATGAGCAGTTCTTC.

CDR3: CASSLRQADDNYGYTF. In DNA form, the CDR3 reads TGTGCCAGCTCCCTCCGCCAGGCGGATGATAACTATGGCTACACCTTC. The V gene is TRBV18, the J gene TRBJ1-2; no definite D call. The V gene's germline CDR1 is KGHSH and CDR2 LQKENI. Deletions cut 6 bases from V and 1 base from J, with 18 bases between. The CDR3 sequence is 16 residues long.

This clone was counted a single time. This chain links TRBV5-1 with TRBJ1-5, with D maybe TRBD1 (6 bases). This CDR3 has 15 residues. With 4 bases removed from V and 5 bases from J, the gap between germline ends came to 16 bases. CDR1 and CDR2 (germline): SGHRS, YFSETQ. The CDR3 coding sequence is TGCGCCAGCAGCCCCGGGGAAGGGGGGTATCAGCCCCAGCATTTT. Translation: CASSPGEGGYQPQHF.